The 26 T cell receptor beta chains below come from one sample, sequenced in a study of control samples from healthy donors and cancer patients. Sequencing used immunoSEQ multiplex PCR; TCRdb keeps in-frame clones, though not all of them. The sample has 120,000 or so clones, roughly 87% seen once. Material for sequencing was blood. The receptors derive from a man aged 40-49 years in good health.

This sequence joins TRBV4-3 and TRBJ1-2; a weak D match, TRBD1 (6 bases). Germline V gene lookup returns CDR1 LGHNA and CDR2 YSLEER. V was shortened by 4 bases and J by 1 base, with 13 bases between the two germline ends. This CDR3 has 15 residues. In DNA form, the CDR3 reads TGCGCCAGCAGCCCTACCACAGGGTTTAACTATGGCTACACCTTC. This sequence encodes CASSPTTGFNYGYTF.

The chain is built from TRBV14 and TRBJ1-1; D unclear. The CDR3 loop spans 11 amino acids. V lost 4 bases and J 8 bases, leaving 8 bases between the germline ends. CDR1 is SGHDN, CDR2 FVKESK, per germline. DNA of the CDR3: TGTGCCAGCAGCCCTGGGAGAGAAGCTTTCTTT. As protein: CASSPGREAFF.

The gene calls are TRBV6-6 and TRBJ1-5; no definite D call. CDR3 length: 15 amino acids. The V and J ends lost 6 bases and 3 bases respectively, with 15 bases between them. In germline, CDR1 is MNHNY, CDR2 SVGAGI (reference sequence). The CDR3 is CASSRIGRDNQPQHF. The DNA of the CDR3 is TGTGCCAGCAGCCGGATTGGACGGGACAATCAGCCCCAGCATTTT.

This clone has a single count. V is TRBV30 and J is TRBJ1-2, with D perhaps matching TRBD1 (6 bases). Germline CDR1 and CDR2: GTSNPN and SVGIG (reference sequence). This CDR3 spans 14 amino acids. V gave up 1 base and J gave up 4 bases, with 13 bases separating them. The DNA of the CDR3 is TGTGCCTGGAGTGGCCAGGGGCTCATCTATGGCTACACCTTC. This encodes CAWSGQGLIYGYTF.

The J gene is TRBJ1-2, the V gene TRBV25-1; 7 positions match TRBD1. Germline trimming cut 4 bases from V and 4 bases from J; bases unmatched to any gene: 9. CDR3 length: 15 residues. Germline V gene data show CDR1 as MGHDK and CDR2 as SYGVNS. The chain's CDR3 is CASSGGGQPFYGYTF. CDR3 DNA: TGTGCCAGCAGTGGGGGGGGACAGCCCTTCTATGGCTACACCTTC.

This clone has only one observation. This chain links TRBV29-1 with TRBJ1-2; a possible D gene is TRBD1 (6 bases). This CDR3 is 12 amino acids long. Trimming removed 6 bases at V and 4 bases at J, with 12 bases between. Germline V CDR1 and CDR2: SQVTM, ANQGSEA. The CDR3 nucleotides are TGCAGCGTACAGGGTACGACCTATGGCTACACCTTC. Its translation: CSVQGTTYGYTF. Full variable domain (rest looked up from reference TRBV29-1 and TRBJ1-2): SAVISQKPSRDICQRGTSLTIQCQVDSQVTMMFWYRQQPGQSLTLIATANQGSEATYESGFVIDKFPISRPNLTFSTLTVSNMSPEDSSIYLCSVQGTTYGYTFGSGTRLTVV.

The rearrangement joins TRBV5-1 to TRBJ1-1, with 9 positions matching TRBD1. Germline values: CDR1 SGHRS, CDR2 YFSETQ. Germline trimming cut 0 bases from V and 5 bases from J; bases unmatched to any gene: 5. This CDR3 is built from 15 residues. The CDR3 spells CASSLGGQGGTEAFF. CDR3 coding DNA: TGCGCCAGCAGCTTGGGGGGACAGGGAGGGACTGAAGCTTTCTTT.

The chain recombines TRBV12-3 or TRBV12-4 with TRBJ2-5; D is unresolved. V lost 0 bases, J lost 7 bases, and 9 bases lay in between. The CDR3 has 13 amino acids. Here the CDR3 reads CASSLARLGTQYF. The CDR3 coding sequence is TGTGCCAGCAGTTTAGCCCGGTTGGGGACCCAGTACTTC.

The chain uses TRBV10-2 and TRBJ1-6; D remains ambiguous. CDR1 and CDR2 from the germline V gene are WSHSY and SAAADI. The CDR3 covers 17 residues. V was clipped by 6 bases and J by 0 bases, with 15 bases between them. The CDR3 region has the DNA TGCGCCAGCAGACTTACGGACGGAAGCTCCTATAATTCACCCCTCCACTTT. The encoded protein is CASRLTDGSSYNSPLHF.

V and J are TRBV5-1 and TRBJ2-7; possibly TRBD2 for D (5 bases). The V end was cut by 6 bases, the J end by 3 bases, with 10 bases between. CDR3 length equals 12 residues. From germline, CDR1 is SGHRS and CDR2 YFSETQ. CDR3 region: CASNGDFYEQYF. For the CDR3, the DNA is TGCGCCAGCAACGGGGATTTCTACGAGCAGTACTTC.

The rearrangement uses TRBV6-5 and TRBJ1-6; 7 nucleotides line up with TRBD1. Unmatched junction bases numbered 2, after V lost 5 bases and J lost 1 base. This CDR3 spans 15 amino acids. Germline CDR1 MNHEY, CDR2 SVGAGI. The DNA of the CDR3 is TGTGCCAGCAGTCCGGGACAGTCCTATAATTCACCCCTCCACTTT. Its protein is CASSPGQSYNSPLHF.

The J gene is TRBJ1-5, the V gene TRBV6-5, with D possibly matching TRBD1 (6 bases). Germline V gene lookup returns CDR1 MNHEY and CDR2 SVGAGI. Trimming shortened V by 7 bases and J by 5 bases, and 15 bases separated the two germline ends. This CDR3 has 14 amino acids. The CDR3 coding sequence is TGTGCCAGCAAAGGGAGGGGGTTGGATCAGCCCCAGCATTTT. Translating it yields CASKGRGLDQPQHF.

The J gene is TRBJ1-4, the V gene TRBV5-6; D perhaps matches TRBD1 (6 bases). This CDR3 is built from 14 residues. Trimming left V 2 bases short and J 4 bases short, with 9 bases between. Germline values: CDR1 SGHDT, CDR2 YYEEEE. DNA for the CDR3: TGTGCCAGCAGCTTACAGGGTAATAATGAAAAACTGTTTTTT. This codes for CASSLQGNNEKLFF. Complete variable domain (other parts from reference TRBV5-6 and TRBJ1-4): DAGVTQSPTHLIKTRGQQVTLRCSPKSGHDTVSWYQQALGQGPQFIFQYYEEEERQRGNFPDRFSGHQFPNYSSELNVNALLLGDSALYLCASSLQGNNEKLFFGSGTQLSVL.

The sample holds one count of this clone. This chain links TRBV30 with TRBJ1-1; TRBD1 agrees at 8 bases. Germline V gene data show CDR1 as GTSNPN and CDR2 as SVGIG (reference sequence). J gave up 2 bases and V 7 bases, and 6 bases lay outside the gene matches. The CDR3 length is 13 residues. The CDR3 sequence is CASGQAYNTEAFF. The CDR3 DNA is TGTGCCTCGGGACAGGCATATAACACTGAAGCTTTCTTT.

The chain is built from TRBV29-1 and TRBJ1-2, with TRBD1 as a possible D gene (5 bases). V dropped 6 bases and J dropped 8 bases, with 13 bases sitting between them. The CDR3 spans 11 residues. From germline, CDR1 is SQVTM and CDR2 ANQGSEA. The DNA for the CDR3 is TGCAGCGTGGCAGGGTCGTGGGGCTACACCTTC. Its protein is CSVAGSWGYTF.

This clone showed up just once. The rearrangement links TRBV9 to TRBJ2-1; 8 positions agree with TRBD1. This CDR3 comprises 15 residues. With 4 bases clipped from V and 3 bases from J, the junction kept 6 bases outside the gene matches. Germline V CDR1 and CDR2: SGDLS, YYNGEE. The CDR3 loop reads CASSPDRVGYNEQFF. CDR3 nucleotide sequence: TGTGCCAGCAGCCCGGACAGGGTTGGCTACAATGAGCAGTTCTTC.

This clone turned up a few times. The chain joins TRBV7-9 to TRBJ2-7, with D perhaps being TRBD1 or TRBD2 (5 bases each). Trimming cost V 5 bases and J 5 bases, with 13 bases left between them. CDR3 size: 13 residues. Germline V CDR1 and CDR2: SEHNR, FQNEAQ (reference sequence). CDR3 coding DNA: TGTGCCAGCAGCCTCTCCGGGGCCCACGAGCAGTACTTC. It translates to CASSLSGAHEQYF. The whole variable domain, remainder taken from reference TRBV7-9 and TRBJ2-7, is DTGVSQNPRHKITKRGQNVTFRCDPISEHNRLYWYRQTLGQGPEFLTYFQNEAQLEKSRLLSDRFSAERPKGSFSTLEIQRTEQGDSAMYLCASSLSGAHEQYFGPGTRLTVT.

The rearrangement links TRBV5-5 to TRBJ1-2; weak D call: TRBD1 (6 bases). The CDR3 contains 15 residues. The germline CDR1 and CDR2 sequences are SGHKS and YYEKEE (reference sequence). Trimming stripped 0 bases from V and 2 bases from J, with 11 bases between. CDR3 nucleotides: TGTGCCAGCAGCTTGGGTGGGGGCTTGAACTATGGCTACACCTTC. Residues: CASSLGGGLNYGYTF. Full variable domain (rest looked up from reference TRBV5-5 and TRBJ1-2): DAGVTQSPTHLIKTRGQQVTLRCSPISGHKSVSWYQQVLGQGPQFIFQYYEKEERGRGNFPDRFSARQFPNYSSELNVNALLLGDSALYLCASSLGGGLNYGYTFGSGTRLTVV.

This chain links TRBV14 with TRBJ2-1, with D hard to call. V lost 2 bases and J 5 bases, leaving 16 bases between the germline ends. The CDR3 runs 16 residues. Germline CDR1 is SGHDN and CDR2 is FVKESK. CDR3 region: CASSQLVRSIDNEQFF. The CDR3 DNA follows: TGTGCCAGCAGCCAATTGGTTAGGTCCATCGACAATGAGCAGTTCTTC.

The rearrangement links TRBV14 to TRBJ2-5, with D perhaps matching TRBD1 (6 bases). This CDR3 has 15 residues. The germline V gene encodes CDR1 SGHDN and CDR2 FVKESK. Trimming shortened V by 2 bases and J by 5 bases, and 15 bases separated the two germline ends. CDR3: CASSQPTGLNETQYF. The CDR3 DNA sequence: TGTGCCAGCAGCCAACCCACAGGGTTGAACGAGACCCAGTACTTC.

The chain is built from TRBV2 and TRBJ1-3; D unresolved. Trimming took off 6 bases at V and 0 bases at J, with 12 bases between the two ends. CDR1 is SNHLY and CDR2 is FYNNEI in the germline V gene. This CDR3 is 15 amino acids long. The CDR3 spells CASRRAESSGNTIYF. The CDR3, as DNA: TGTGCCAGCAGACGAGCAGAGAGCTCTGGAAACACCATATATTTT. Combining the CDR3 with reference TRBV2 and TRBJ1-3 gives the whole variable domain EPEVTQTPSHQVTQMGQEVILRCVPISNHLYFYWYRQILGQKVEFLVSFYNNEISEKSEIFDDQFSVERPDGSNFTLKIRSTKLEDSAMYFCASRRAESSGNTIYFGEGSWLTVV.

The V and J genes are TRBV6-1 and TRBJ2-5; 8 bases are shared with TRBD2. The junction had 5 bases not matched to a gene; V was cut back by 0 bases and J by 2 bases. This CDR3 has 16 residues. Germline values: CDR1 MNHNS, CDR2 SASEGT. The CDR3 reads CASSEAWSSGQETQYF. The CDR3 coding sequence is TGTGCCAGCAGTGAAGCTTGGTCTAGCGGGCAAGAGACCCAGTACTTC.

The gene calls are TRBV18 and TRBJ2-1; 9 positions agree with TRBD2. Germline V gene lookup returns CDR1 KGHSH and CDR2 LQKENI. The CDR3 consists of 20 residues. V lost 4 bases, J lost 0 bases, and 16 bases stayed unmatched. CDR3 loop: CASSRRAASGVLSSYNEQFF. The DNA for the CDR3 is TGTGCCAGCTCACGAAGGGCGGCTAGCGGGGTACTGAGCTCCTACAATGAGCAGTTCTTC.

Turning to this clone: A read error may explain this, as a much larger clone is one base away. Other DNA sequences in the sample encode the same CDR3. This chain links TRBV5-8 with TRBJ1-3; TRBD1 matches 7 bases. The length of the CDR3 is 15 residues. Germline-derived CDR1 and CDR2 are SGHTS and YDEGEE. With 3 bases clipped from V and 2 bases from J, the junction kept 5 bases outside the gene matches. The CDR3 DNA is TGTGCCAGCAGCTCCGACAGGGTTCCTGGAAACACCATATATTTT. It translates to CASSSDRVPGNTIYF.

The chain uses TRBV7-8 and TRBJ2-5; 7 bases match TRBD1. Germline lookup yields CDR1 SGHVS and CDR2 FQNEAQ. The CDR3 sequence is 14 residues long. V trimming: 5 bases; J trimming: 7 bases; junction bases outside the gene matches: 10. DNA for the CDR3: TGTGCCAGCAGCGGAAACAGGGGTCCGGGGACCCAGTACTTC. The encoded protein is CASSGNRGPGTQYF.

J is TRBJ2-3 and V is TRBV29-1; D might be TRBD1 (5 bases). The CDR3 spans 13 residues. Deletions cut 7 bases from V and 0 bases from J, with 11 bases between. Germline-derived CDR1 and CDR2 are SQVTM and ANQGSEA. CDR3 residues: CSAGWGSTDTQYF. In DNA form, the CDR3 reads TGCAGCGCAGGGTGGGGAAGCACAGATACGCAGTATTTT.